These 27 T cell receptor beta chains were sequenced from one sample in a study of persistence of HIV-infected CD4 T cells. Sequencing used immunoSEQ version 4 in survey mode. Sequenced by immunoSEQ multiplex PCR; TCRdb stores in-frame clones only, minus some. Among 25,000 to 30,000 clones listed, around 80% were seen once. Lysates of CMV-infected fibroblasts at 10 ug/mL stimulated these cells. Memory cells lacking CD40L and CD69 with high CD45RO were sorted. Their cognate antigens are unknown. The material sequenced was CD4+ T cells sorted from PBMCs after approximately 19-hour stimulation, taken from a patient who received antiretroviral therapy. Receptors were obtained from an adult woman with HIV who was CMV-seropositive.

The CDR3 bases are TGTGCTAGTGGTTTGGTACACGGTAGCACAGATACGCAGTATTTT. This sequence encodes CASGLVHGSTDTQYF. The chain links TRBV12-5 to TRBJ2-3; no clear D. With 0 bases removed from V and 0 bases from J, the gap between germline ends came to 7 bases. The CDR3 is 15 residues long. CDR1 is LGHNT, CDR2 FRNRAP, per germline.

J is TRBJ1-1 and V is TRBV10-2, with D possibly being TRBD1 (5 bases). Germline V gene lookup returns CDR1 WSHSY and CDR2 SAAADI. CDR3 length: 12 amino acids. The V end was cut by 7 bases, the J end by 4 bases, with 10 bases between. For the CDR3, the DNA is TGCGCCAGCAATGGAAGGGGCACTGAAGCTTTCTTT. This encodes CASNGRGTEAFF.

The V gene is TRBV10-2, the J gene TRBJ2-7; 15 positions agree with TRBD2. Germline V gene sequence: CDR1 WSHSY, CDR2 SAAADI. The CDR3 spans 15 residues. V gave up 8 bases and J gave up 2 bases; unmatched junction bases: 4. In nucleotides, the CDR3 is TGCGCCAGCGGGACTAGCGGGGGGACCCCCTACGAGCAGTACGTC. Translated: CASGTSGGTPYEQYV.

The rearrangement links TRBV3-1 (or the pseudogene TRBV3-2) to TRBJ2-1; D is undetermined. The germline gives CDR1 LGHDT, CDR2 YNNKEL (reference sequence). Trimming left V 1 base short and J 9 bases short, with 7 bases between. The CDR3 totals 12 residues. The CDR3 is CASSQVYGEQFF. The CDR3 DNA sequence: TGTGCCAGCAGCCAAGTCTACGGTGAGCAGTTCTTC.

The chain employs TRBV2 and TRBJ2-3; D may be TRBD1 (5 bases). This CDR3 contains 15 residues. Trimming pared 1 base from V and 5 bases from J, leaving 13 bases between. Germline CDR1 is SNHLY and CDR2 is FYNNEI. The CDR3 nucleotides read TGTGCCAGCAGTGAAGGTACAGGTCTAGGAGATACGCAGTATTTT. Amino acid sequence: CASSEGTGLGDTQYF.

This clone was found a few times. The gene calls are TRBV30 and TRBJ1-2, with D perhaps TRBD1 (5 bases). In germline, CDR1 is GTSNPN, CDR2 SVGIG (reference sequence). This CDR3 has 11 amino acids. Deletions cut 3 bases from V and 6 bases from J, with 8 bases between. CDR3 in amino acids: CAWRGGDGYTF. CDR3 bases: TGTGCCTGGAGGGGGGGAGATGGCTACACCTTC.

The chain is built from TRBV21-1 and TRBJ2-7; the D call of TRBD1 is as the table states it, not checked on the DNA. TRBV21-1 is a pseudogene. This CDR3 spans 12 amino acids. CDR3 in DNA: TGTGCCAGCAGCAAAAGGGGCTACGAGCAGTACGTC. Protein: CASSKRGYEQYV.

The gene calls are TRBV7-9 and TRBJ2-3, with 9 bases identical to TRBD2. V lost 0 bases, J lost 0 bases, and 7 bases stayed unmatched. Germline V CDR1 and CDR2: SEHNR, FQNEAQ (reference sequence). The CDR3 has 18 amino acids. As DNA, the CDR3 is TGTGCCAGCAGCTTAGCGGCGGGGGGGCCTCCGAGCACAGATACGCAGTATTTT. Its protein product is CASSLAAGGPPSTDTQYF.

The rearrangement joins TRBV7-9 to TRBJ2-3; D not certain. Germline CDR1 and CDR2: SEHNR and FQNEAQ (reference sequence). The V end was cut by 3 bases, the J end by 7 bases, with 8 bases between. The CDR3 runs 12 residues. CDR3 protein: CASSLVANTQYF. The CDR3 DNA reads TGTGCCAGCAGCTTGGTGGCTAATACGCAGTATTTT.

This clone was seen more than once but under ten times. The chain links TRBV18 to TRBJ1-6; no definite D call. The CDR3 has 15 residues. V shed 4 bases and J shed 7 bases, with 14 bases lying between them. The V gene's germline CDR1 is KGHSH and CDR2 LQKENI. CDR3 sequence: CASSRQELTNSPLHF. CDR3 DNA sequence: TGTGCCAGCTCACGGCAGGAGCTTACAAATTCACCCCTCCACTTT.

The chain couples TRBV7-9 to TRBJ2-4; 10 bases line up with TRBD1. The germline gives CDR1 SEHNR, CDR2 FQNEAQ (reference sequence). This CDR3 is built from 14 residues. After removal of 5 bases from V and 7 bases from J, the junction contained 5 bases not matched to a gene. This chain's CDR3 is CASSPTGGVNIQYF. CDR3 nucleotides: TGTGCCAGCAGCCCGACAGGGGGCGTGAACATTCAGTACTTC.

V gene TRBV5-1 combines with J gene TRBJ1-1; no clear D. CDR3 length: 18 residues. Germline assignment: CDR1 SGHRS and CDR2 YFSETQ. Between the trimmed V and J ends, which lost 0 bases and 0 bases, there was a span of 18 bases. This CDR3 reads CASSLGGGMGSMNTEAFF. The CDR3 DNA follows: TGCGCCAGCAGCTTGGGTGGAGGGATGGGGAGTATGAACACTGAAGCTTTCTTT.

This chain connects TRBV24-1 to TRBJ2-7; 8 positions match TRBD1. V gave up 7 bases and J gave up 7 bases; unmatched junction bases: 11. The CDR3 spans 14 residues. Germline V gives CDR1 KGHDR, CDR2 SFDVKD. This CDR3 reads CATSEGQGAREQYF. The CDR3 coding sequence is TGTGCCACCAGCGAGGGGCAGGGGGCGCGAGAGCAGTACTTC.

DNA of the CDR3: TGTGCCAGCAGCTTATCAAGGATTACCGGGGAGCTGTTTTTT. This codes for CASSLSRITGELFF. The chain links TRBV7-8 to TRBJ2-2; D unresolved. V gave up 2 bases and J gave up 5 bases, with 9 bases separating them. The CDR3 runs to 14 residues. Per the germline V gene, CDR1 is SGHVS and CDR2 is FQNEAQ.

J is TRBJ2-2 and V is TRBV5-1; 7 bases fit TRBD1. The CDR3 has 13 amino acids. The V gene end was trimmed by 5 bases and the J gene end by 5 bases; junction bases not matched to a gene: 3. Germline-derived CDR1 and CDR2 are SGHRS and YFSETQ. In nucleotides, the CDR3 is TGCGCCAGCAGTCGACAGGGAACCGGGGAGCTGTTTTTT. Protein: CASSRQGTGELFF. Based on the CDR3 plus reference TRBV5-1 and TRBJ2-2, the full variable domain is KAGVTQTPRYLIKTRGQQVTLSCSPISGHRSVSWYQQTPGQGLQFLFEYFSETQRNKGNFPGRFSGRQFSNSRSEMNVSTLELGDSALYLCASSRQGTGELFFGEGSRLTVL.

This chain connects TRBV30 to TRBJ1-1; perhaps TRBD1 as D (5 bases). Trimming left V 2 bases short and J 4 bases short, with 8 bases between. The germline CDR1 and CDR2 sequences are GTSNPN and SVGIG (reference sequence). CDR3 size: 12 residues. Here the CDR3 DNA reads TGTGCCTGGAGTTCGAGGGGCACTGAAGCTTTCTTT. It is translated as CAWSSRGTEAFF.

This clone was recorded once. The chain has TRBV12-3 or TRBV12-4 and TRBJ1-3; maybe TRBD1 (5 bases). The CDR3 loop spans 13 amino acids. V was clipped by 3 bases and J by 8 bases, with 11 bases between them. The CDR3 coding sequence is TGTGCCAGCAGTTTGGAAGGGGAGTACACCATATATTTT. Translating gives CASSLEGEYTIYF.

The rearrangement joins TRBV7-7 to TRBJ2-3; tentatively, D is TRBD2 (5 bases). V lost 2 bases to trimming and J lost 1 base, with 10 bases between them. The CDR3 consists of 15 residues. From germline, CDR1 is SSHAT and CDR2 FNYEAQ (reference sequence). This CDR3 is CASSLSLAGTDTQYF. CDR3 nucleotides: TGTGCCAGCAGCTTAAGCCTAGCTGGCACAGATACGCAGTATTTT.

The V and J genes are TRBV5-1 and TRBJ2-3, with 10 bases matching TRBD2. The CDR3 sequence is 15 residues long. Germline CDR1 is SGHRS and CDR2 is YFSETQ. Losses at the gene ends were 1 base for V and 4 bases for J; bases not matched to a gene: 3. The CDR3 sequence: CASSLTSGVPDTQYF. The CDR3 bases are TGCGCCAGCAGCTTGACTAGCGGGGTACCAGATACGCAGTATTTT.

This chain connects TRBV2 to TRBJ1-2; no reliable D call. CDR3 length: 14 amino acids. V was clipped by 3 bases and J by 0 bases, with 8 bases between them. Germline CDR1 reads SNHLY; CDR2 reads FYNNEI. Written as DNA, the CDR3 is TGTGCCAGCAGTGAGGGCAGAGCTAACTATGGCTACACCTTC. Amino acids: CASSEGRANYGYTF.

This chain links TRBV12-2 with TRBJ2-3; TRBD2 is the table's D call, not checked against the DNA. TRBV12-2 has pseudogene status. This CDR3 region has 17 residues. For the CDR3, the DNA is TGTGCAAGTCGCTTAGTATGCATAGTTGGTTGCACAGATACGCAGTATTTT. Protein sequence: CASRLVCIVGCTDTQYF.

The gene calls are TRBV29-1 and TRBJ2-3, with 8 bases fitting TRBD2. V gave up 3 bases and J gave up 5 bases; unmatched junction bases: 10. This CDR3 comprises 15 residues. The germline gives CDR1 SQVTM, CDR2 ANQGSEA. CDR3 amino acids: CSVERGAGALDTQYF. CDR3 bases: TGCAGCGTTGAGAGGGGAGCGGGGGCCTTAGATACGCAGTATTTT.

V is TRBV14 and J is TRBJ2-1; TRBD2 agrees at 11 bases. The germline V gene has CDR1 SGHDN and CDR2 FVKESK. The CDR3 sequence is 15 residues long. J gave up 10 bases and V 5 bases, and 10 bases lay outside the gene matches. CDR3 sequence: CASSFMTSGAVEQFF. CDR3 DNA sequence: TGTGCCAGCAGCTTTATGACTAGCGGGGCCGTGGAGCAGTTCTTC.

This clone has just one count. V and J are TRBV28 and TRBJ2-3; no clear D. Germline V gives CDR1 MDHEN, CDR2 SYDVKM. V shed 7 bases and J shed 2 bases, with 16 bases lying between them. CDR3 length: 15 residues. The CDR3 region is CASTPVGLTTDTQYF. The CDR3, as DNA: TGTGCCAGCACGCCCGTTGGTCTGACCACAGATACGCAGTATTTT.

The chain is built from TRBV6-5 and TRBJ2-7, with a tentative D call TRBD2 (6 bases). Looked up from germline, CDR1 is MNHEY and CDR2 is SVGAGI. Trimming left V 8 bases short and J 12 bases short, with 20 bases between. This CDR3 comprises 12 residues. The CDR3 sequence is CASGAVGGHRYF. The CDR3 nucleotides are TGTGCCAGCGGAGCTGTCGGGGGTCATCGGTACTTC.

This CDR3 reads CASSRQGQGSGYTF. The CDR3 DNA sequence: TGTGCCAGCAGCCGGCAGGGACAGGGTAGTGGCTACACCTTC. The chain recombines TRBV4-2 with TRBJ1-2, with TRBD1 matching 9 bases. The ends lost 4 bases at V and 7 bases at J; junction bases unmatched: 7. The germline V gene encodes CDR1 LGHNA and CDR2 YNFKEQ. The CDR3 consists of 14 residues.

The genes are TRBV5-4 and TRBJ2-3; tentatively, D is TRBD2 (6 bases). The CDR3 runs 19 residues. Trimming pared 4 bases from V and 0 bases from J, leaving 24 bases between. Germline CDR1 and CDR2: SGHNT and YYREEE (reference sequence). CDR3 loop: CASSGRLTAGAGSTDTQYF. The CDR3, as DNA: TGTGCCAGCAGCGGACGACTAACAGCGGGCGCAGGTAGCACAGATACGCAGTATTTT.